What follows is one T cell receptor (beta chain) and its context. The clone's antigen remains unknown. The sample holds no much larger clone one base away, and base qualities are not on file. The data were produced on an Illumina HiSeq 1500. Clones were called with MiXCR by TCRdb after fastp trimmed the public reads at Q25, and only in-frame beta chains were retained. CDR3 protein duplicates are merged, each entry listing the most common genes and DNA. In all, the sample holds around 320,000 distinct CDR3 sequences, and more than 8% of those were seen once. The ten largest clones capture around 4% of the sample. These data belong to a study of T cell repertoires in cytomegalovirus infection (dated by TCRdb to the late 2010s). The study in broad terms: Because public TCR beta signatures pointed to carriage of CMV infection together with the matching HLA type, the HLA type of each donor mattered for the analysis. Findings and caveats that apply to the study as a whole: The ex vivo response was dominated by HLA-C-restricted CMV-specific TCR beta clonotypes, which also provided the single most frequent clonotype in two of eight donors. Carriers of CMV infection plus the relevant HLA type were discriminated by the cumulative frequency of public TCR beta family members in the study cohort and in an independent 352-donor cohort.

Sequenced: PBMCs. The sequence derives from a human donor in good health (CMV status not recorded). Some clones in this sample may be carry-over from other donors' samples.

This receptor has the CDR3 CASSLSRDRGHWNTEAFF. The nucleotide sequence is TGTGCCAGCAGTTTATCAAGGGACAGGGGGCATTGGAACACTGAAGCTTTCTTT. The V and J genes are TRBV27 and TRBJ1-1, with 12 junctional bases fitting TRBD1. Ends trimmed: V by 0 bases, J by 1 base; bases unmatched to a gene: 6. Reading the germline V gene (reference sequence) gives CDR1 MNHEY and CDR2 SMNVEV. The CDR3 measures 18 amino acids from cysteine to phenylalanine. Of the read, only the CDR3 DNA is kept; its 54 bases are in frame from base 1.